These T cell receptor beta chains were read from a single sample in a study of shared T cell receptors in the human thymus. Produced via immunoSEQ multiplex PCR; TCRdb's table is partial and in-frame only. Of 600,000 or so clones in the sample, around 87% were seen once. These data also featured in a second study, about human thymus T cells.

The sample was thymocytes. Every receptor here comes from a boy younger than two with a congenital heart defect. Each CDR3 is given without its conserved first and last residue. Fields, in order: J gene, V gene, CDR3 protein.

>TRBJ2-7|TRBV5-8
ASTYTGYEQY
>TRBJ2-7|TRBV9
ASSVRDETGGYYEQY
>TRBJ2-3|TRBV28
ASSLGTPLFPDTQY
>TRBJ1-3|TRBV6-5
ASSYSIQGRGNTIY
>TRBJ1-2|TRBV28
ASRPTGHYGYT
>TRBJ2-1|TRBV7-3
ASSPGGYEQF
>TRBJ2-2|TRBV27
ASTIRENTGELF
>TRBJ2-7|TRBV20-1
SAKGEQY
>TRBJ1-4|TRBV7-9
ASSLAAGRGEKLF
>.|TRBV9
ASSVERGGQGEQY
>TRBJ2-7|TRBV7-9
ASSLAHSSGSSYEQY
>TRBJ2-3|TRBV5-4
ASSLTSEGHHTQY
>TRBJ2-7|TRBV12-1
ASSSVTGVTDYEQY
>TRBJ2-7|TRBV13
ASSFSGSGGDYEQY
>TRBJ2-1|TRBV19
ASSPTSGDYEQF
>TRBJ1-1|TRBV28
ASTPPGWDTEAF
>TRBJ2-3|TRBV4-3
ASSHLAGANTDTQY
>TRBJ1-2|TRBV5-4
ASSFARMSYGYT
>TRBJ1-4|TRBV5-6
ASSDRDREQEKLF
>TRBJ2-7|TRBV6-5
ASSRIGGDYEQY
>TRBJ2-7|TRBV6-1
ASSEFGTGAEQY
>.|TRBV7-2
ASSPSPGLSEQY
>TRBJ1-2|TRBV5-4
ASSMQDRDGYT
>TRBJ2-1|TRBV5-1
ASSLGLAGGPFNEQF
>TRBJ1-1|TRBV13
ASSLGLRTGTEAF
>TRBJ2-3|TRBV28
ASSSPGTGKGDTQY
>TRBJ2-7|TRBV5-5
ASSLTGISYEQY
>TRBJ2-1|TRBV5-6
ASSSDRGVYNEQF
>TRBJ2-1|TRBV7-9
ASSLALEGRPRVGNEQF
>TRBJ1-6|TRBV6-1
ASRPTVYNSPLH
>TRBJ2-3|TRBV5-6
ASSCLAGGWPDTQY
>TRBJ2-7|TRBV4-1
ASSQDKQSLSYEQY
>TRBJ1-2|TRBV7-9
ASSVPGTNYGYT
>TRBJ1-3|TRBV2
ASRDSTGFDTIY
>TRBJ2-1|TRBV29-1
SAPGLASEQF
>TRBJ2-1|TRBV6-1
ASSEWPTGVVAYNEQF
>TRBJ2-1|TRBV29-1
SVEEVRDQQGDQF
>TRBJ2-5|TRBV4-1
AKRTRGAQY
>TRBJ1-6|TRBV7-6
ASSSMGPESQHNSPLH
>TRBJ1-1|TRBV5-6
ASSLISAEAF
>.|TRBV9
ASSYNSGTVHEQY
>TRBJ1-2|TRBV11-2
ASSPGGYYGYT
>TRBJ2-2|TRBV5-8
ASFDSKNTGELF
>TRBJ2-7|TRBV4-3
ASSQDRRDPYEQY
>TRBJ1-2|TRBV4-3
ASSLGLSGGYT
>TRBJ1-2|TRBV5-4
ASSLYRGRQKQGYGYT
>TRBJ1-4|TRBV15
ATSRLPGVLF
>TRBJ2-1|TRBV5-1
ASSLELAGVHEQF
>TRBJ2-3|TRBV30
AWSSTSGGTDTQY
>TRBJ2-2|TRBV27
ASSFRVSGELF
>TRBJ1-2|TRBV28
ASSYKRVRDRDGGYT
>TRBJ1-2|TRBV6-5
ASRRSEGYGYT
>TRBJ2-7|TRBV7-9
ASSPIGTSGTSYEQY
>.|TRBV4-1
ASSVEGPSTTYEQY
>TRBJ2-1|TRBV14
ASSHRLAGEDEQF
>TRBJ2-2|TRBV18
ASSPTGTSGRPTHTGELF
>TRBJ2-2|TRBV7-6
ARTGDSPNTGELF
>TRBJ2-7|TRBV28
ASIPAGTVFYEQY
>TRBJ2-7|TRBV19
ASSPRRGEQY